This TCR beta chain was observed in a study of T-cell reconstitution after alpha-beta-depleted transplantation in children. Overall study results and limits: Some patients owed their high day-60 TCRbeta diversity to surviving recipient T cells and thymic progenitors. The origin of alpha-beta T cells about two months after transplant was reportedly several hundred expanded graft clones. Hyperexpanded clones declined; after one year, newly produced T cells mostly supplied diversity.

Unique molecular identifiers were incorporated into the prepared TCRbeta library. TCRdb fed the PCR reads into MiXCR, producing one record per CDR3 protein. Among 500,000 to 600,000 distinct CDR3 sequences listed, 25% to 30% were seen once. As concerns this clonotype: What it binds is not known. The junction does not match germline at one end; this may be a read error.

The CDR3 extends over 15 amino acids. Germline V lookup: CDR1 DFQATT, CDR2 SNEGSKA (reference sequence). The specimen comprised PBMCs, sampled before TCRalphabeta/CD19-depleted stem cell transplant. This chain uses TRBV20-1 with TRBJ2-7; the match to TRBD2 covers 12 bases. The receptor comes from a boy less than two years old with Wiskott-Aldrich syndrome, due to receive a stem cell transplant. The CDR3 nucleotides are TGCAGTGCTAGTCCCCTAGCGGGAGGGCCGGTCGAGCATTACTTC. Encoded protein: CSASPLAGGPVEHYF.